This T cell receptor (beta chain) was captured in a study of T cell repertoires in cytomegalovirus infection. In this sample, this clonotype turned up many times. MiXCR, applied by TCRdb to the reads, yields one record per CDR3 protein. The sample holds tens of thousands of distinct CDR3 sequences, 3% to 4.5% seen once. The specimen was PBMCs. This TCR derives from a human donor in good health (CMV status not recorded). Some clones in this sample may be carry-over from other donors' samples.

The CDR3 spells CASSPRDRGDTQYF. For the CDR3, the DNA is TGTGCCAGCAGCCCCCGGGACCGCGGGGATACGCAGTATTTT. The rearrangement uses TRBV11-2 and TRBJ2-3, with D possibly called TRBD1 or TRBD2 (5 bases each). V was cut by 5 bases and J by 6 bases, with 15 bases left in between. This CDR3 contains 14 residues. The germline V gene encodes CDR1 SGHAT and CDR2 FQNNGV.